The clone carrying this T cell receptor (beta chain) occurred a few times. Its antigen is undetermined. This sample stems from a study of cytomegalovirus exposure and HLA in healthy donors. Study-wide findings and caveats: There were some V segments, including TRBV6-2 and TRBV6-3, excluded as indistinguishable.

This CDR3 has 15 residues. Germline V gene sequence: CDR1 SGHNT, CDR2 YYREEE (reference sequence). V gave up 0 bases and J gave up 8 bases; unmatched junction bases: 5. The PCR employed 60 Vbeta primers together with 13 Jbeta primers. Using immunoSEQ multiplex PCR, the repertoire was profiled, and TCRdb retains in-frame clones only, with some absent. The sample shows tens of thousands of clones, approximately 70% of them seen only once. The chain uses TRBV5-4 and TRBJ1-4, with 9 bases matching TRBD1. The material sequenced was PBMCs. The sequence derives from a man in his forties or fifties in good health and CMV-seropositive. As DNA, the CDR3 is TGTGCCAGCAGCTTGGGGGGACAGGGTTCGGAAAAACTGTTTTTT. It encodes CASSLGGQGSEKLFF.